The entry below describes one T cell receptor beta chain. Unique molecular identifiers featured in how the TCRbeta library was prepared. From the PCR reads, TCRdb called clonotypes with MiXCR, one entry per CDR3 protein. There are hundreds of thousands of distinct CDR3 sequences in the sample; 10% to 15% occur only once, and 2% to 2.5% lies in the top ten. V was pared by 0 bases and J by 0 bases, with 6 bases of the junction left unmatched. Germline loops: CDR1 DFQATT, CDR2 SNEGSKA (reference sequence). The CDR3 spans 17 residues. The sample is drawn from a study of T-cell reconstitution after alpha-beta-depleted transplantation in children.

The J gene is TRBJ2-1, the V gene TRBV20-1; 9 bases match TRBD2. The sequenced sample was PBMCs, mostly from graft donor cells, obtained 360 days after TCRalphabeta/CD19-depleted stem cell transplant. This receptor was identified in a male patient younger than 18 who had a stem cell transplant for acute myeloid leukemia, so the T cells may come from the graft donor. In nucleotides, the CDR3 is TGCAGTGCTAGAGATCCGGGCGGGAGGGCCTCCTACAATGAGCAGTTCTTC. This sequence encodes CSARDPGGRASYNEQFF.